These 3 T cell receptor beta chains originate from one sample sequenced in a study of Ad26.COV2.S vaccination and SARS-CoV-2 variants. The table came from immunoSEQ multiplex PCR; TCRdb's copy has only in-frame clones and leaves some out. Counted here are 150,000 to 200,000 clones, 87% occurring once; the ten biggest clones make up less than 6%. The source material was peripheral blood, sampled after recovery from COVID-19. The receptors were gathered from a human donor who had recovered from COVID-19.

The V and J genes are TRBV5-1 and TRBJ2-5; 8 nucleotides align to TRBD1. The germline gives CDR1 SGHRS, CDR2 YFSETQ. CDR3 length: 15 residues. Unmatched junction bases numbered 6, after V lost 0 bases and J lost 5 bases. CDR3 nucleotides: TGCGCCAGCAGCTTGGCCGGACAGGGTTGGGAGACCCAGTACTTC. Its translation: CASSLAGQGWETQYF.

J is TRBJ2-1 and V is TRBV5-1; D uncertain. The V gene lost 0 bases and the J gene lost 5 bases, with 9 bases spanning the gap. CDR1 and CDR2 (germline): SGHRS, YFSETQ. CDR3 size: 14 residues. Here the CDR3 reads CASSLVPEDNEQFF. Written as DNA, the CDR3 is TGCGCCAGCAGCTTGGTTCCTGAGGACAATGAGCAGTTCTTC.

V is TRBV7-8 and J is TRBJ1-2; D not certain. The length of the CDR3 is 16 residues. Trimming removed 6 bases at V and 3 bases at J, with 20 bases between. CDR1 is SGHVS and CDR2 is FQNEAQ in the germline V gene. This CDR3 is CASSPGGGLQHYGYTF. The CDR3 DNA reads as TGTGCCAGCAGTCCGGGAGGAGGGCTACAGCACTATGGCTACACCTTC.